These T cell receptor beta chains were read from a single sample in a study of cytomegalovirus exposure and HLA in healthy donors. The table came from immunoSEQ multiplex PCR; TCRdb's copy has only in-frame clones and leaves some out. The sample lists roughly 250,000 clones; around nine tenths were seen once. The source material was PBMCs. These receptors originate from a man aged 18 to 30 in good health and CMV-seronegative. Each CDR3 is given with its conserved first and last residue. A D gene is named only where the DNA matches it firmly. The size entry is marked missing in some rows and otherwise reads once, few, many or a size class.

-	TRBV30	TRBJ1-5	-	CAWDSGGIQPQHF	TGTGCCTGGGACAGCGGGGGGATACAGCCCCAGCATTTT
-	TRBV4-2	TRBJ2-2	-	CASSQDYVQEAIGELFF	TGTGCCAGCAGCCAAGATTACGTCCAGGAGGCGATCGGGGAGCTGTTTTTT
-	TRBV5-1	TRBJ2-3	TRBD2	CASSPRTSGSTDTQYF	TGCGCCAGCAGCCCCAGGACTAGCGGGAGCACAGATACGCAGTATTTT
-	TRBV7-2	TRBJ2-3	-	CASSNRQVDTQYF	TGTGCCAGCAGCAATCGACAGGTGGATACGCAGTATTTT
once	TRBV6-5	TRBJ2-5	TRBD2	CASSTPSGGAETQYF	TGTGCCAGCAGTACTCCTAGCGGGGGGGCAGAGACCCAGTACTTC
-	TRBV19	TRBJ2-4	TRBD1	CASSMGTGYIQYF	TGTGCCAGTAGTATGGGGACAGGGTACATTCAGTACTTC
few	TRBV4-3	TRBJ2-7	TRBD1	CASSPWTGYEQYF	TGCGCCAGCAGCCCCTGGACAGGCTACGAGCAGTACTTC
once	TRBV7-7	TRBJ2-2	TRBD2	CASSRTSGLGELFF	TGTGCTAGCAGCCGGACTAGCGGCCTCGGGGAGCTGTTTTTT
-	TRBV29-1	TRBJ2-6	-	CSVEGAGASGANVLTF	TGCAGCGTTGAAGGGGCAGGGGCCTCTGGGGCCAACGTCCTGACTTTC
-	TRBV19	TRBJ2-7	TRBD2	CASSPRTSGSIYEQYF	TGTGCCAGTAGTCCGAGGACTAGCGGGAGTATATACGAGCAGTACTTC
-	TRBV14	TRBJ1-2	TRBD1	CASSQGSGQGLFGYTF	TGTGCCAGCAGCCAGGGGTCGGGACAGGGTCTTTTCGGCTACACCTTC
-	TRBV30	TRBJ2-1	-	CAWSPGTGSAEQFF	TGTGCCTGGAGTCCAGGTACAGGGAGCGCTGAGCAGTTCTTC
-	TRBV6-6	TRBJ2-5	-	CASSYDTSQETQYF	TGTGCCAGCAGTTACGACACGTCCCAAGAGACCCAGTACTTC
-	TRBV9	TRBJ2-1	TRBD2	CASSYSGTYNEQFF	TGTGCCAGCAGCTATAGCGGGACGTACAATGAGCAGTTCTTC
-	TRBV9	TRBJ2-2	TRBD2	CASSGLAGGSGELFF	TGTGCCAGCAGCGGACTAGCGGGAGGTTCCGGGGAGCTGTTTTTT
-	TRBV5-6	TRBJ1-6	TRBD1	CASSLVSGGSNSPLHF	TGTGCCAGCAGCTTGGTGTCAGGGGGAAGTAATTCACCCCTCCACTTT
-	TRBV18	TRBJ2-5	-	CANRRGRGETQYF	TGTGCCAACCGGAGGGGGCGAGGAGAGACCCAGTACTTC
-	TRBV9	TRBJ2-2	-	CASSSYTGELFF	TGTGCCAGCAGCTCCTACACCGGGGAGCTGTTTTTT
-	TRBV2	TRBJ2-7	TRBD1	CASSEAVGTGVEQYF	TGTGCCAGCAGTGAAGCGGTTGGGACAGGGGTCGAGCAGTACTTC
-	TRBV27	TRBJ2-3	TRBD1	CASSLQGGENTQYF	TGTGCCAGCAGTTTACAAGGGGGCGAAAATACGCAGTATTTT
-	TRBV7-2	TRBJ2-5	-	CASSWATETQYF	TGTGCCAGCAGCTGGGCCACTGAGACCCAGTACTTC
-	TRBV28	TRBJ2-5	TRBD1	CASSPGGQVQETQYF	TGTGCCAGCAGTCCCGGGGGACAGGTACAAGAGACCCAGTACTTC
-	TRBV5-6	TRBJ1-2	-	CASSLASVMEANYGYTF	TGTGCCAGCAGCTTGGCCTCGGTCATGGAGGCTAACTATGGCTACACCTTC
-	TRBV28	TRBJ2-7	TRBD1	CASNRGRPYEQYF	TGTGCCAGCAACAGGGGCCGCCCCTACGAGCAGTACTTC
-	TRBV27	TRBJ2-5	-	CASRRNRETQYF	TGTGCCAGCAGGAGGAACAGGGAGACCCAGTACTTC
-	TRBV10-3	TRBJ2-7	-	CAMEGAYEQYF	TGTGCCATGGAGGGAGCCTACGAGCAGTACTTC
-	TRBV30	TRBJ1-2	-	CAWSRGILNYGYTF	TGTGCCTGGTCCCGAGGGATCCTAAACTATGGCTACACCTTC
-	TRBV2	TRBJ1-2	TRBD1	CASSPGTGTYGYTF	TGTGCCAGCAGTCCCGGGACAGGGACCTATGGCTACACCTTC
-	TRBV4-1	TRBJ2-3	-	CASSQDRLAGRQYF	TGCGCCAGCAGCCAAGATAGGCTGGCGGGGAGGCAGTATTTT
once	TRBV27	TRBJ2-7	-	CASRHTGSSYEQYF	TGTGCCAGCAGGCATACAGGGAGCTCCTACGAGCAGTACTTC
few	TRBV13	TRBJ1-4	-	CASSLEGDNEKLFF	TGTGCCAGCAGCTTAGAGGGGGATAATGAAAAACTGTTTTTT
-	TRBV27	TRBJ2-3	-	CASSLSGGIRTDTQYF	TGTGCCAGCAGTTTATCGGGGGGTATTCGCACAGATACGCAGTATTTT
-	TRBV7-7	TRBJ2-3	-	CASSLGRGGATDTQYF	TGTGCTAGCAGCTTAGGGCGGGGCGGGGCCACAGATACGCAGTATTTT
-	TRBV10-1	TRBJ2-5	-	CASSGSRQETQYF	TGCGCCAGCAGCGGGAGTCGTCAAGAGACCCAGTACTTC
-	TRBV11-2	TRBJ1-6	-	CASSLLGSSYNSPLHF	TGTGCCAGCAGCTTATTAGGGAGCTCCTATAATTCACCCCTCCACTTT